The sequence of this TCR beta chain was determined in a study of T cells after posttransplantation cyclophosphamide. General study points: Skin or GI-infiltrating T cells shared few TRB sequences with blood. Donor CD8+ memory clones often dominated recipient blood repertoires at later times. Recipient CMV seropositivity and CMV reactivation strongly tracked TRB clonality.

Here immunoSEQ multiplex PCR was the method, and the copy in TCRdb shows in-frame clones only, minus some. The profile shows about 19,000 clones, around 90% of them singletons. Note on this clone: Its specificity is unknown.

The CDR3 contains 17 residues. V lost 0 bases, J lost 3 bases, and 4 bases stayed unmatched. Germline V lookup: CDR1 LGHNA, CDR2 YNFKEQ. A marrow graft followed busulfan-fludarabine conditioning, with cyclophosphamide on days +3 and +4. The chain uses TRBV4-2 and TRBJ2-1; 11 bases align to TRBD2. The specimen comprised PBMCs, sampled after allogeneic stem cell transplant with posttransplant cyclophosphamide. This sequence was found in a female patient between 35 and 55 years old who received an allogeneic stem cell transplant from a related donor, was CMV-positive, and had no GVHD. A subset of T cells may come from the graft donor. The CDR3 protein is CASSQEGLADYYNEQFF. Written as DNA, the CDR3 is TGTGCCAGCAGCCAAGAGGGACTAGCGGATTACTACAATGAGCAGTTCTTC.